A single TCR beta chain is shown here with its context. Its antigen is currently unknown. Primed by a sample-barcoded 5' primer and a J-beta primer mix, a second PCR proceeded for about 7 to 11 cycles. Each cDNA molecule was tagged by a template-switch adaptor that had 12 random nucleotides. MiXCR, applied by TCRdb to the 5' RACE reads, yields one record per CDR3 protein. The data hold over 600,000 distinct CDR3 sequences, with approximately 53% observed a single time. The data were obtained in a study of blood T cells in healthy people across ages. Findings of the study overall: Relative to aged donors, long-lived donors carried more naive CD4+ cells and displayed higher diversity.

Extraction yielded at least 5 micrograms of total RNA per sample. The CDR3 sequence is 18 residues long. Losses at the gene ends were 4 bases for V and 8 bases for J; bases not matched to a gene: 18. Germline CDR1 and CDR2: SEHNR and FQNEAQ (reference sequence). The receptor was isolated from a man aged 40-49 years in good health. The rearrangement uses TRBV7-9 and TRBJ1-5; TRBD1 aligns across 9 bases. The source material was blood. DNA of the CDR3: TGTGCCAGCAGCTCGGCCGGGACAGGGATAGCGGGAGGGGAGCCCCAGCATTTT. This sequence encodes CASSSAGTGIAGGEPQHF.